The 19 T cell receptor beta chains below all came from one sample that was sequenced in a study of regulatory T cells in long-lasting Graves disease. The time point here: newly diagnosed GD, antithyroid drugs for less than 3 months. PBMC-derived RNA was used for the TCR library. Arm-PCR of CDR3 regions and iRepertoire HTBI primers were the basis on which TCR beta libraries were built. TCRdb independently ran MiXCR on the multiplex PCR reads; one entry per CDR3 protein. Of around 500,000 distinct CDR3 sequences listed, about 12% are singletons. These data also formed part of another study, on T cells in Graves' hyperthyroidism and ophthalmopathy.

The specimen comprised peripheral blood mononuclear cells (PBMCs), sampled at new diagnosis, from a patient treated with antithyroid drugs. The receptors come from a woman aged 30 to 39 with Graves disease.

This clonotype was counted ten times or more. This chain joins TRBV4-2 and TRBJ1-5, with 7 nucleotides matching TRBD1. V was clipped by 1 base and J by 4 bases; unmatched bases: 4. In germline, CDR1 is LGHNA, CDR2 YNFKEQ. The CDR3 length is 15 residues. CDR3 in amino acids: CASSQGRGSNQPQHF. The CDR3 bases are TGTGCCAGCAGCCAAGGCAGGGGGTCTAATCAGCCCCAGCATTTT.

This clonotype was observed a few times. V is TRBV7-3 and J is TRBJ2-2, with D maybe TRBD1 (5 bases). V was clipped by 5 bases and J by 2 bases, with 12 bases between them. The germline V gene encodes CDR1 SGHTA and CDR2 FQGTGA. This CDR3 has 15 amino acids. CDR3 loop: CASSPQGLNTGELFF. The CDR3, as DNA: TGTGCCAGCAGCCCTCAGGGCCTTAACACCGGGGAGCTGTTTTTT.

This clonotype has at least ten counts. The chain employs TRBV27 and TRBJ1-4, with no clear D. Germline V gene lookup returns CDR1 MNHEY and CDR2 SMNVEV (reference sequence). This CDR3 contains 15 residues. The V end was cut by 0 bases, the J end by 4 bases, with 9 bases between. The CDR3 DNA sequence: TGTGCCAGCAGTTTATCTGGGTGGAGTAATGAAAAACTGTTTTTT. Translation gives CASSLSGWSNEKLFF.

This clonotype has at least ten counts. The genes are TRBV5-1 and TRBJ2-7; 12 nucleotides line up with TRBD2. The CDR3 totals 16 residues. With V trimmed by 5 bases and J by 2 bases, 8 bases remained unmatched. The germline gives CDR1 SGHRS, CDR2 YFSETQ. The CDR3 bases are TGCGCCAGCAGACAGACTAGCGGGAGTCCCCCCTACGAGCAGTACTTC. Translating gives CASRQTSGSPPYEQYF.

This clonotype was detected many times. The J gene is TRBJ2-5, the V gene TRBV28; 8 bases fit TRBD1. Per germline, CDR1 MDHEN and CDR2 SYDVKM. This CDR3 comprises 14 residues. Trimming took 3 bases from V and 4 from J; bases not matched to a gene: 4. Here the CDR3 reads CASSFRTGSETQYF. The CDR3, as DNA: TGTGCCAGCAGTTTTCGGACAGGGTCAGAGACCCAGTACTTC.

This clonotype was seen more than once but under ten times. V and J are TRBV3-1 and TRBJ1-4; D not certain. The CDR3 totals 14 residues. The V gene lost 1 base and the J gene lost 6 bases, with 9 bases spanning the gap. Per the germline V gene, CDR1 is LGHDT and CDR2 is YNNKEL (reference sequence). The CDR3 DNA sequence: TGTGCCAGCAGCCAAGGGATGGCAGATGAAAAACTGTTTTTT. Encoded protein: CASSQGMADEKLFF. Drawing the rest from reference TRBV3-1 and TRBJ1-4, the complete variable domain is DTAVSQTPKYLVTQMGNDKSIKCEQNLGHDTMYWYKQDSKKFLKIMFSYNNKELIINETVPNRFSPKSPDKAHLNLHINSLELGDSAVYFCASSQGMADEKLFFGSGTQLSVL.

In this sample, this clonotype turned up a few times. The chain is built from TRBV27 and TRBJ1-2; 7 bases fit TRBD1. The CDR3 totals 17 residues. After removal of 1 base from V and 1 base from J, the junction contained 9 bases not matched to a gene. Germline lookup yields CDR1 MNHEY and CDR2 SMNVEV (reference sequence). The CDR3 region has the DNA TGTGCCAGCAGTTTATACCCGGGACAGATCGTTAACTATGGCTACACCTTC. Protein: CASSLYPGQIVNYGYTF.

The rearrangement joins TRBV20-1 to TRBJ2-7; TRBD2 aligns across 8 bases. The V gene's germline CDR1 is DFQATT and CDR2 SNEGSKA (reference sequence). This CDR3 comprises 12 residues. Trimming at V came to 6 bases and at J to 5 bases, leaving 6 bases not matched to a gene. CDR3 region: CSAGGVLNEQYF. CDR3 sequence (DNA): TGCAGTGCCGGGGGGGTCCTCAACGAGCAGTACTTC.

This clonotype was counted ten times or more. The chain recombines TRBV11-2 with TRBJ2-7, with 9 bases matching TRBD2. The CDR3 runs 14 residues. The germline CDR1 and CDR2 sequences are SGHAT and FQNNGV. V lost 3 bases, J lost 6 bases, and 6 bases stayed unmatched. CDR3 sequence: CASSFAGGPFEQYF. The CDR3 region has the DNA TGTGCCAGCAGCTTTGCGGGAGGGCCTTTCGAGCAGTACTTC.

This clonotype was counted ten times or more. V usage is TRBV19 and J usage is TRBJ2-3, with no clear D. Germline values: CDR1 LNHDA, CDR2 SQIVND (reference sequence). Trimming shortened V by 10 bases and J by 0 bases, and 17 bases separated the two germline ends. This CDR3 is 15 amino acids long. This chain's CDR3 is CATSPTAVSTDTQYF. The DNA of the CDR3 is TGTGCCACAAGCCCGACGGCAGTTAGCACAGATACGCAGTATTTT.

In its sample, this clonotype was seen a few times. This chain connects TRBV5-1 to TRBJ2-7, with D unresolved. The CDR3 totals 15 residues. Germline V lookup: CDR1 SGHRS, CDR2 YFSETQ. V lost 1 base to trimming and J lost 5 bases, with 16 bases between them. The CDR3 loop reads CASSLLMGSVHEQYF. DNA of the CDR3: TGCGCCAGCAGCTTGCTGATGGGGTCCGTCCACGAGCAGTACTTC.

This clonotype was seen a few times. The chain employs TRBV20-1 and TRBJ2-1, with D possibly TRBD1 on 6 matching bases. This CDR3 region has 15 residues. Germline lookup yields CDR1 DFQATT and CDR2 SNEGSKA (reference sequence). Between the trimmed V and J ends, which lost 7 bases and 7 bases, there was a span of 23 bases. The DNA of the CDR3 is TGCAGTGTCACCCCTGGGGGCTACGCCCAAAATGAGCAGTTCTTC. Protein: CSVTPGGYAQNEQFF.

This clonotype was counted only a few times. This sequence joins TRBV6-2 or TRBV6-3 and TRBJ2-1, with unresolved D. With 5 bases removed from V and 4 bases from J, the gap between germline ends came to 9 bases. Germline assignment: CDR1 MNHEY and CDR2 SVGEGT. CDR3 length: 13 amino acids. In DNA form, the CDR3 reads TGTGCCAGCAGTAGATTAAAGTACAATGAGCAGTTCTTC. Residues: CASSRLKYNEQFF.

In its sample, this clonotype was seen a few times. The chain's CDR3 is CASSWRVYEQYF. In DNA, the CDR3 is TGTGCCAGCAGTTGGCGGGTCTACGAGCAGTACTTC. V gene TRBV6-5 combines with J gene TRBJ2-7; possibly TRBD2 for D (5 bases). Trimming stripped 4 bases from V and 3 bases from J, with 7 bases between. CDR3 length: 12 amino acids. The V gene's germline CDR1 is MNHEY and CDR2 SVGAGI.

This clonotype occurred many times. V usage is TRBV28 and J usage is TRBJ2-3; 8 nucleotides agree with TRBD2. The CDR3 contains 18 residues. Germline values: CDR1 MDHEN, CDR2 SYDVKM. J lost 1 base, V lost 6 bases, and 15 bases had no gene match. CDR3 region: CASSERESASWGTDTQYF. CDR3 nucleotide sequence: TGTGCCAGCAGCGAGCGGGAGTCCGCGAGTTGGGGCACAGATACGCAGTATTTT.

Concerning this clonotype itself: A read error is likely here: a far larger clone is one base away. CDR3 loop: CAWSYRQGDEQYF. CDR3 DNA: TGTGCCTGGAGTTACAGACAGGGCGATGAGCAGTACTTC. The chain uses TRBV30 and TRBJ2-4; 7 positions agree with TRBD1. CDR1 is GTSNPN and CDR2 is SVGIG in the germline V gene (reference sequence). Losses at the gene ends were 2 bases for V and 13 bases for J; bases not matched to a gene: 11. CDR3 size: 13 residues.

Many counts were recorded for this clonotype. The J gene is TRBJ1-2, the V gene TRBV3-1; no clear D. This CDR3 is 15 amino acids long. Germline V gives CDR1 LGHDT, CDR2 YNNKEL (reference sequence). V lost 0 bases, J lost 4 bases, and 12 bases lay in between. The CDR3 sequence: CASSQDPHRPYGYTF. Written as DNA, the CDR3 is TGTGCCAGCAGCCAAGATCCTCACCGACCCTATGGCTACACCTTC.

This clonotype was counted a few times. The V call is TRBV19, the J call TRBJ1-5; D not certain. V lost 6 bases and J 4 bases, leaving 10 bases between the germline ends. Germline V gene data show CDR1 as LNHDA and CDR2 as SQIVND (reference sequence). The CDR3 loop spans 13 amino acids. CDR3 loop: CASRKDGNQPQHF. In DNA, the CDR3 is TGTGCCAGTAGGAAAGACGGAAATCAGCCCCAGCATTTT.

This clonotype was seen ten or more times. The rearrangement joins TRBV11-2 to TRBJ2-4; D perhaps matches TRBD1 (6 bases). The CDR3 runs 15 residues. Looked up from germline, CDR1 is SGHAT and CDR2 is FQNNGV. Trimming removed 3 bases at V and 6 bases at J, with 15 bases between. This chain's CDR3 is CASSLGRGRINIQYF. The CDR3 DNA sequence: TGTGCCAGCAGCTTGGGCAGGGGACGAATAAACATTCAGTACTTC.